This TCR beta chain was recorded in a study of blood T cell repertoires in COVID-19 (dated by TCRdb to the early 2020s). Looking at the study overall: The collaborator samples originated in the United States, Italy and Spain and spanned the acute and convalescent phases of COVID-19. Sample metadata almost always included a de-identified subject ID, COVID-19 status, age in years and sex. HLA class I and class II types, where available, came from metadata supplied by the sample provider rather than from assay-based typing. The prospective study material was composed of cDNA or gDNA derived from T cells, B-cell-depleted T cells, or PBMCs. The dataset comprised deeply sampled blood TCRbeta repertoires from subjects exposed to, actively infected with, or recovered from COVID-19. The samples were drawn from the first 160 participants of the ongoing ImmuneRACE study and from some 1,300 subjects provided by 6 global collaborators. The repertoires were made available in a free public database intended to serve as a resource for research on the immune response to SARS-CoV-2.

General findings and caveats noted by the study authors: How much clinical and demographic metadata was included differed by source and by participant, and the metadata was provided uncurated.

From the cysteine through the phenylalanine, the CDR3 covers 15 amino acids. Only CDR3 DNA is held: 45 bases, read in frame from base 1. The junction carries 16 bases between V and J, which are trimmed by 4 bases and 4 bases respectively. CDR1 and CDR2, per the germline V gene (reference sequence), are LGHDT and YNNKEL. In the prospective study, participants were roughly 18 to 95 years old, resided in 24 geographic areas of the United States, and were enrolled through a virtual design. To assign participants to cohorts, the prospective study relied on clinical history that participants themselves reported in a screening survey and a study questionnaire. For ImmuneRACE Cohort 3, a participant was defined as recovered based on two consecutive negative NP/OP PCR tests, clearance by a healthcare professional, or resolution of symptoms. Each participant in the prospective study had whole blood, serum and a nasopharyngeal or oropharyngeal swab collected by mobile phlebotomists. Over a roughly 2-month period, participants in the prospective study had the option of providing additional blood draws and questionnaires. Before DNA extraction, prospective study blood samples were shipped either frozen or at room temperature.

The immunoSEQ Assay, a bias-controlled multiplex PCR, was used to amplify TCRbeta CDR3 regions from genomic DNA. The paper's processing steps were these. Within the assay, amplification of reference gene primers was used to estimate how many nucleated cells each sample contained. To quantify the absolute abundance of each unique TCRbeta CDR3 rearrangement, sequence reads were collapsed and filtered. Productive Simpson clonality was computed per sample as the square root of Simpson's diversity index over productive rearrangements. Entries here come from immuneACCESS through TCRdb and include only in-frame sequences with V and J called. Some clones fail to appear in such tables; in the studies checked, an unresolved V gene covers under half of the shortfall, and the cause of the remainder is unknown. The V and J calls and the clone size are those of that table, but D and trimming were determined from the DNA. For this sample there are 350,000 to 550,000 clones; 80% to 90% appear just once. Around 1.1% of the sample lies in the top ten.

On this clone itself: The antigen it binds to is not known. No base quality values were provided; no much bigger clone lies one nucleotide off.

The rearranged segments are TRBV3-1 (or the pseudogene TRBV3-2) and TRBJ1-1; the D gene is perhaps TRBD1, from 5 matching bases. Source material: PBMCs or T cells enriched from blood (not recorded which). This TCR was recovered from a young man who had recovered from COVID-19. The DNA reads TGTGCCAGCAGCCGTTCGGGGGTGTATATCACTGAAGCTTTCTTT. This is translated as CASSRSGVYITEAFF.